What follows describes a single TCR beta chain. Time point denoted: blood 2 weeks post-SBRT. Treatment noted: 15 Gy SBRT to primary tumor, nephrectomy 4 weeks later. The patient's renal cell carcinoma had clear cell pathology. The CDR3 runs 15 residues. Germline V lookup: CDR1 MNHNS, CDR2 SASEGT. V shed 3 bases and J shed 6 bases, with 16 bases lying between them. Here immunoSEQ multiplex PCR was the method, and the copy in TCRdb shows in-frame clones only, minus some. The data hold about 150,000 clones, with roughly 86% observed a single time. The data were taken from a study of radiation and T cells in renal cell carcinoma.

This specimen was blood, taken from a patient whose treatment included radiotherapy and nephrectomy. This rearrangement joins TRBV6-1 to TRBJ2-3; D is perhaps TRBD1 (6 bases). This clonotype was obtained from a woman between 45 and 60 years old with renal cell carcinoma. CDR3 sequence: CASSDQQGLADTQYF. CDR3 sequence (DNA): TGTGCCAGCAGTGACCAACAGGGTTTAGCGGATACGCAGTATTTT.